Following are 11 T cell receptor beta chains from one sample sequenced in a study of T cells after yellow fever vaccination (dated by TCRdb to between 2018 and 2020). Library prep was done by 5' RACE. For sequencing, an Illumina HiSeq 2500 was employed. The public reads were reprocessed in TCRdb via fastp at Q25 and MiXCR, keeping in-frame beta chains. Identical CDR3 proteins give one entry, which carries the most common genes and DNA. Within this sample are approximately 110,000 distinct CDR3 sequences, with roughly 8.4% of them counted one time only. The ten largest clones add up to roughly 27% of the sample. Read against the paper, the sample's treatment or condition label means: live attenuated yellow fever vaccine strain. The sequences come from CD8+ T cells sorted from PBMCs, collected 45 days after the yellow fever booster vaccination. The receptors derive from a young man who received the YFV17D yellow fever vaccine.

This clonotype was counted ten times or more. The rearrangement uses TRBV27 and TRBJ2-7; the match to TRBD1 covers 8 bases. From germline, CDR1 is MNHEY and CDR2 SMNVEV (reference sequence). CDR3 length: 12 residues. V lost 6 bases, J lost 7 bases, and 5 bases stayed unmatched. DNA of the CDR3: TGTGCCAGCAGGCCAACAGGGGGGGAGCAGTACTTC. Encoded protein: CASRPTGGEQYF.

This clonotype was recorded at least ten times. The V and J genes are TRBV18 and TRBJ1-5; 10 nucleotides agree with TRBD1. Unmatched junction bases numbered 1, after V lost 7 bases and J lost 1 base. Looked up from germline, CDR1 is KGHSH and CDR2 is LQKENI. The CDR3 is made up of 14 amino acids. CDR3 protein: CASWGQGSNQPQHF. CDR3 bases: TGTGCCAGCTGGGGACAGGGGAGCAATCAGCCCCAGCATTTT.

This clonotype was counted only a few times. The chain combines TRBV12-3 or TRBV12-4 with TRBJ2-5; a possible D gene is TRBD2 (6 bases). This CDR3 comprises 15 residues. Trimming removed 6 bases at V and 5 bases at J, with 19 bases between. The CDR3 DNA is TGTGCCAGCAGCCCAGGCGGGCGGGAAGTTGAGACCCAGTACTTC. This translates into CASSPGGREVETQYF.

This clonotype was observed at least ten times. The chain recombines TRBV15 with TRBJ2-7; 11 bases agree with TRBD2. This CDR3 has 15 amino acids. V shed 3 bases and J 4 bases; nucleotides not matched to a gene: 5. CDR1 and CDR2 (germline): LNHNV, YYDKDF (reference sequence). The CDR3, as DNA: TGTGCCACCAGCAGTTCCGGGACTAGCGGTTACGAGCAGTACTTC. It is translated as CATSSSGTSGYEQYF.

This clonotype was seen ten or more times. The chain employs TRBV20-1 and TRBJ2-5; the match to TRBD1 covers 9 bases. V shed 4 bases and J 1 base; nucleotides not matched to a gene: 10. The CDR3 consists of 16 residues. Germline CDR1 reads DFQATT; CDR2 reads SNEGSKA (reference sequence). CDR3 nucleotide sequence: TGCAGTGCTAACATCGCGAGACAGGGGGGCCAAGAGACCCAGTACTTC. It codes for CSANIARQGGQETQYF.

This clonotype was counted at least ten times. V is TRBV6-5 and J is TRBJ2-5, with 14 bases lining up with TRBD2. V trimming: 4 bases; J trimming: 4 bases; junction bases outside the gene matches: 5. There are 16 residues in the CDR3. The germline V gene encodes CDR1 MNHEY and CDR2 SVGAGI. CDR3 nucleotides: TGTGCCAGCAGTTCAGGGACTAGCGGGAGCCCAGAGACCCAGTACTTC. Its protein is CASSSGTSGSPETQYF.

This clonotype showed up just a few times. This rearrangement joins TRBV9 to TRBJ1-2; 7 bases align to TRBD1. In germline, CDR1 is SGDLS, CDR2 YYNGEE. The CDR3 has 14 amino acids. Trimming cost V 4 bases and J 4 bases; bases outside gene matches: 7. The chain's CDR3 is CASSTRQGGYGYTF. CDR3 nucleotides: TGTGCCAGCAGCACCAGACAGGGCGGCTATGGCTACACCTTC.

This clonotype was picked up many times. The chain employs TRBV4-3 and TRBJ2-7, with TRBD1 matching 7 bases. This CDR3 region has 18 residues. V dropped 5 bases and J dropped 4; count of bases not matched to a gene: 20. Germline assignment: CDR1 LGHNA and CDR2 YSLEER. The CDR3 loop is CASSSPPKGASDLYEQYF. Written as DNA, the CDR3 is TGCGCCAGCAGCTCGCCTCCGAAGGGGGCCTCCGACCTTTACGAGCAGTACTTC.

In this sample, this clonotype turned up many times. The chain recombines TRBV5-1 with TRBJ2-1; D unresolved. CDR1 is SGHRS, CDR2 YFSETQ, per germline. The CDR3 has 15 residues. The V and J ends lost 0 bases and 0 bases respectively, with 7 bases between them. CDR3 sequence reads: CASSLASPSYNEQFF. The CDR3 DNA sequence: TGCGCCAGCAGCTTGGCGAGTCCCTCCTACAATGAGCAGTTCTTC.

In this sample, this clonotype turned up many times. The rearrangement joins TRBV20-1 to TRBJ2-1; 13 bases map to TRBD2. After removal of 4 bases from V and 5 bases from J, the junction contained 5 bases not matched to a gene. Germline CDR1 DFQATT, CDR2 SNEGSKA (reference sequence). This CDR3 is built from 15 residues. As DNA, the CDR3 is TGCAGTGCTATCTCCGGGACTAGCGGGAACAATGAGCAGTTCTTC. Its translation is CSAISGTSGNNEQFF.

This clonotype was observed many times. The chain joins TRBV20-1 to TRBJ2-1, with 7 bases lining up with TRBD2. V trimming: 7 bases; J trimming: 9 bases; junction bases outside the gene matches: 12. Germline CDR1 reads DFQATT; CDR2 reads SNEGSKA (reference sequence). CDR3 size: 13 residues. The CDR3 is CSGKVAGESEQFF. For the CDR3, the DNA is TGCAGTGGGAAAGTTGCGGGAGAGAGTGAGCAGTTCTTC.